This is a list of T cell receptor beta chains from one sample in a study of shared clonotypes between healthy human individuals. Method: immunoSEQ multiplex PCR; TCRdb's copy keeps in-frame clones and lacks some. The sample holds about 2.1 million clones, 85% to 95% seen once. The specimen sequenced was naive CD8+ T cells from PBMCs. These receptors were collected from a young man in good health. Some clones in this sample may be carry-over from other donors' samples. Both conserved end residues are part of each CDR3. The order of the fields is J gene, clone size, V gene, D gene, CDR3 protein, CDR3 DNA. The D gene is left open where the match is weak. Clone size, where shown, is once, few, many, or a class for clones that have expanded.

J gene: TRBJ2-7
clone size: .
V gene: TRBV9
D gene: .
CDR3 protein: CASSPTGNSYEQYF
CDR3 DNA: TGTGCCAGCAGCCCCACAGGGAACTCCTACGAGCAGTACTTC

J gene: TRBJ1-5
clone size: .
V gene: TRBV7-2
D gene: .
CDR3 protein: CASSLGAGPGWGPQHF
CDR3 DNA: TGTGCCAGCAGCTTAGGGGCCGGGCCAGGGTGGGGCCCCCAGCATTTT

J gene: TRBJ2-5
clone size: .
V gene: TRBV7-9
D gene: .
CDR3 protein: CASRVDGGQETQYF
CDR3 DNA: TGTGCCAGCAGGGTCGACGGTGGACAAGAGACCCAGTACTTC

J gene: TRBJ1-5
clone size: few
V gene: TRBV7-9
D gene: .
CDR3 protein: CASHAGGNQPQHF
CDR3 DNA: TGTGCCAGCCACGCGGGTGGCAATCAGCCCCAGCATTTT

J gene: TRBJ2-1
clone size: .
V gene: TRBV10-2
D gene: TRBD2
CDR3 protein: CASRLAGEGDNEQFF
CDR3 DNA: TGCGCCAGCAGGTTAGCGGGAGAAGGGGACAATGAGCAGTTCTTC

J gene: TRBJ1-1
clone size: .
V gene: TRBV4-1
D gene: .
CDR3 protein: CASSRLGEGSTEAFF
CDR3 DNA: TGCGCCAGCAGCCGATTAGGGGAAGGGTCCACTGAAGCTTTCTTT

J gene: TRBJ2-1
clone size: .
V gene: TRBV7-9
D gene: TRBD2
CDR3 protein: CASSSGTSGRNEQFF
CDR3 DNA: TGTGCCAGCAGCTCCGGGACTAGCGGGAGAAATGAGCAGTTCTTC

J gene: TRBJ1-2
clone size: .
V gene: TRBV30
D gene: .
CDR3 protein: CAWSLTEGGDGYTF
CDR3 DNA: TGTGCCTGGAGTCTAACCGAGGGAGGCGATGGCTACACCTTC

J gene: TRBJ2-3
clone size: .
V gene: TRBV5-6
D gene: TRBD1
CDR3 protein: CASSQEGTGPDTQYF
CDR3 DNA: TGTGCCAGCAGCCAGGAAGGGACAGGCCCAGATACGCAGTATTTT

J gene: TRBJ1-2
clone size: .
V gene: TRBV19
D gene: .
CDR3 protein: CASSIPYYGYTF
CDR3 DNA: TGTGCCAGTAGTATTCCTTACTATGGCTACACCTTC

J gene: TRBJ2-3
clone size: once
V gene: TRBV27
D gene: .
CDR3 protein: CASSFVGGPRTDTQYF
CDR3 DNA: TGTGCCAGCAGTTTTGTGGGAGGCCCTCGCACAGATACGCAGTATTTT

J gene: TRBJ1-1
clone size: once
V gene: TRBV19
D gene: .
CDR3 protein: CASSMGPHTEAFF
CDR3 DNA: TGTGCCAGTAGTATGGGGCCCCACACTGAAGCTTTCTTT

J gene: TRBJ2-7
clone size: .
V gene: TRBV10-1
D gene: .
CDR3 protein: CASSEGPEQYF
CDR3 DNA: TGCGCCAGCAGTGAGGGGCCCGAGCAGTACTTC

J gene: TRBJ2-5
clone size: once
V gene: TRBV28
D gene: .
CDR3 protein: CASSPEQGNQETQYF
CDR3 DNA: TGTGCCAGCAGTCCCGAACAGGGTAATCAAGAGACCCAGTACTTC

J gene: TRBJ2-7
clone size: .
V gene: TRBV28
D gene: TRBD1
CDR3 protein: CASSPPQGANEQYF
CDR3 DNA: TGTGCCAGCAGTCCACCACAGGGGGCTAACGAGCAGTACTTC

J gene: TRBJ2-7
clone size: .
V gene: TRBV4-3
D gene: .
CDR3 protein: CASSQGWGAQGYEQYF
CDR3 DNA: TGCGCCAGCAGCCAAGGTTGGGGGGCTCAGGGTTACGAGCAGTACTTC

J gene: TRBJ2-7
clone size: once
V gene: TRBV2
D gene: .
CDR3 protein: CASTLSNEQYF
CDR3 DNA: TGTGCCAGCACTCTAAGCAACGAGCAGTACTTC

J gene: TRBJ2-1
clone size: .
V gene: TRBV11-2
D gene: .
CDR3 protein: CASSHFTEEQFF
CDR3 DNA: TGTGCCAGCAGCCATTTCACGGAGGAGCAGTTCTTC

J gene: TRBJ2-2
clone size: .
V gene: TRBV19
D gene: TRBD2
CDR3 protein: CASSMGGTPYTGELFF
CDR3 DNA: TGTGCCAGTAGTATGGGAGGGACCCCTTACACCGGGGAGCTGTTTTTT

J gene: TRBJ2-2
clone size: .
V gene: TRBV9
D gene: .
CDR3 protein: CASSVGLAANTGELFF
CDR3 DNA: TGTGCCAGCAGCGTAGGCTTGGCAGCGAACACCGGGGAGCTGTTTTTT

J gene: TRBJ1-4
clone size: .
V gene: TRBV2
D gene: .
CDR3 protein: CASSGGRATNEKLFF
CDR3 DNA: TGTGCCAGCAGTGGGGGACGAGCAACTAATGAAAAACTGTTTTTT

J gene: TRBJ2-3
clone size: .
V gene: TRBV5-4
D gene: TRBD2
CDR3 protein: CASSRREGDTQYF
CDR3 DNA: TGTGCCAGCAGCCGGAGGGAGGGGGATACGCAGTATTTT

J gene: TRBJ2-7
clone size: .
V gene: TRBV2
D gene: TRBD2
CDR3 protein: CASLLAASTIYEQYF
CDR3 DNA: TGTGCCAGCCTGCTAGCGGCCTCAACAATTTACGAGCAGTACTTC

J gene: TRBJ1-2
clone size: once
V gene: TRBV11-2
D gene: .
CDR3 protein: CASSPGFGYGYTF
CDR3 DNA: TGTGCCAGCAGTCCAGGGTTTGGCTATGGCTACACCTTC

J gene: TRBJ2-7
clone size: .
V gene: TRBV19
D gene: TRBD2
CDR3 protein: CASTRAGAYEQYF
CDR3 DNA: TGTGCCAGTACCAGGGCGGGAGCCTACGAGCAGTACTTC

J gene: TRBJ2-7
clone size: .
V gene: TRBV4-1
D gene: .
CDR3 protein: CASSPSAGRGVEEQYF
CDR3 DNA: TGCGCCAGCAGCCCGAGCGCGGGAAGGGGGGTAGAAGAGCAGTACTTC

J gene: TRBJ2-7
clone size: .
V gene: TRBV6-6
D gene: .
CDR3 protein: CASSYSNSGFEQYF
CDR3 DNA: TGTGCCAGCAGTTACTCGAATTCGGGGTTCGAGCAGTACTTC

J gene: TRBJ2-1
clone size: .
V gene: TRBV28
D gene: TRBD1
CDR3 protein: CASLSPRDRGSYNEQFF
CDR3 DNA: TGTGCCAGCCTGTCCCCTCGCGACAGGGGCTCCTACAATGAGCAGTTCTTC

J gene: TRBJ1-3
clone size: .
V gene: TRBV28
D gene: .
CDR3 protein: CASSPYGRGNTIYF
CDR3 DNA: TGTGCCAGCAGTCCCTACGGCAGGGGAAACACCATATATTTT

J gene: TRBJ1-2
clone size: .
V gene: TRBV6-1
D gene: TRBD1
CDR3 protein: CASSEIGGNYGYTF
CDR3 DNA: TGTGCCAGCAGTGAGATAGGGGGCAACTATGGCTACACCTTC

J gene: TRBJ2-7
clone size: .
V gene: TRBV5-6
D gene: .
CDR3 protein: CASSLLRGWNEQYF
CDR3 DNA: TGTGCCAGCAGCTTGTTGAGGGGCTGGAACGAGCAGTACTTC

J gene: TRBJ1-5
clone size: few
V gene: TRBV7-9
D gene: .
CDR3 protein: CASSSQGNQPQHF
CDR3 DNA: TGTGCCAGCAGCTCCCAAGGGAATCAGCCCCAGCATTTT

J gene: TRBJ2-7
clone size: .
V gene: TRBV6-5
D gene: TRBD1
CDR3 protein: CASSYLLTGESYEQYF
CDR3 DNA: TGTGCCAGCAGTTACCTATTGACAGGGGAGTCCTACGAGCAGTACTTC

J gene: TRBJ2-7
clone size: .
V gene: TRBV28
D gene: .
CDR3 protein: CASSTTIYNEQYF
CDR3 DNA: TGTGCCAGCAGTACGACTATCTATAACGAGCAGTACTTC

J gene: TRBJ2-7
clone size: .
V gene: TRBV27
D gene: TRBD1
CDR3 protein: CASSLNGQGYEQYF
CDR3 DNA: TGTGCCAGCAGTTTAAACGGACAGGGTTACGAGCAGTACTTC

J gene: TRBJ2-5
clone size: .
V gene: TRBV7-8
D gene: .
CDR3 protein: CASSSRTDEETQYF
CDR3 DNA: TGTGCCAGCAGCTCCCGAACCGACGAAGAGACCCAGTACTTC

J gene: TRBJ1-5
clone size: .
V gene: TRBV27
D gene: .
CDR3 protein: CASSLYSAGNPQHF
CDR3 DNA: TGTGCCAGCAGTTTATACTCCGCGGGTAATCCCCAGCATTTT

J gene: TRBJ2-3
clone size: .
V gene: TRBV5-6
D gene: .
CDR3 protein: CASSWASTDTQYF
CDR3 DNA: TGTGCCAGCAGCTGGGCTAGCACAGATACGCAGTATTTT

J gene: TRBJ2-7
clone size: once
V gene: TRBV11-3
D gene: .
CDR3 protein: CASSLVVGWDADLGEQYF
CDR3 DNA: TGTGCCAGCAGCTTGGTCGTTGGGTGGGATGCGGACCTGGGAGAGCAGTACTTC

J gene: TRBJ2-1
clone size: .
V gene: TRBV4-1
D gene: TRBD2
CDR3 protein: CASSHKAGSSYNEQFF
CDR3 DNA: TGCGCCAGCAGCCATAAAGCGGGGAGCTCCTACAATGAGCAGTTCTTC

J gene: TRBJ2-7
clone size: .
V gene: TRBV4-3
D gene: TRBD2
CDR3 protein: CASSQDRGLAGGSYEQYF
CDR3 DNA: TGCGCCAGCAGCCAAGATCGGGGGCTAGCGGGAGGATCCTACGAGCAGTACTTC

J gene: TRBJ2-1
clone size: once
V gene: TRBV28
D gene: TRBD2
CDR3 protein: CASSGLAGKSSYNEQFF
CDR3 DNA: TGTGCCAGCAGCGGACTAGCGGGGAAGAGCTCCTACAATGAGCAGTTCTTC

J gene: TRBJ2-7
clone size: .
V gene: TRBV4-3
D gene: .
CDR3 protein: CASSAARLRLDEQYF
CDR3 DNA: TGCGCCAGCTCCGCCGCCCGTCTTCGCTTGGACGAGCAGTACTTC

J gene: TRBJ1-2
clone size: .
V gene: TRBV14
D gene: TRBD1
CDR3 protein: CASSHWTGDGYTF
CDR3 DNA: TGTGCCAGCAGCCACTGGACAGGGGATGGCTACACCTTC

J gene: TRBJ2-3
clone size: .
V gene: TRBV29-1
D gene: .
CDR3 protein: CSVYGRDGTQYF
CDR3 DNA: TGCAGCGTCTACGGCAGGGACGGGACGCAGTATTTT

J gene: TRBJ2-7
clone size: .
V gene: TRBV4-2
D gene: TRBD2
CDR3 protein: CASSGLAGASYEQYF
CDR3 DNA: TGTGCCAGCAGTGGACTAGCGGGAGCGTCCTACGAGCAGTACTTC

J gene: TRBJ2-1
clone size: .
V gene: TRBV10-3
D gene: TRBD2
CDR3 protein: CAISATSDEQFF
CDR3 DNA: TGTGCCATCAGTGCGACTAGCGATGAGCAGTTCTTC

J gene: TRBJ2-2
clone size: .
V gene: TRBV13
D gene: .
CDR3 protein: CASSQERANTGELFF
CDR3 DNA: TGTGCCAGCAGCCAAGAGAGGGCGAACACCGGGGAGCTGTTTTTT

J gene: TRBJ2-7
clone size: few
V gene: TRBV29-1
D gene: .
CDR3 protein: CSVRDTSYEQYF
CDR3 DNA: TGCAGCGTTAGGGACACCTCCTACGAGCAGTACTTC

J gene: TRBJ1-5
clone size: .
V gene: TRBV4-3
D gene: .
CDR3 protein: CASSQVPGAGRHLNQPQHF
CDR3 DNA: TGCGCCAGCAGCCAAGTGCCGGGGGCAGGGCGGCACCTAAATCAGCCCCAGCATTTT